This T cell receptor beta chain was captured in a study of metastatic and nonmetastatic thyroid tumors. The CDR3 totals 13 residues. CDR1 is LNHDA and CDR2 is SQIVND in the germline V gene (reference sequence). V gave up 2 bases and J gave up 7 bases, with 9 bases separating them. In its sample, this clone was seen many times. Each patient went into thyroid surgery without having received any treatment. With MiXCR, TCRdb reprocessed the PCR reads. The sample consists of around 23,000 clones, 20% to 30% of them appearing once. This TCR was recovered from a male donor with papillary thyroid cancer or a benign thyroid nodule (not recorded which). Some clones in this sample may be carry-over from other donors' samples. The chain uses TRBV19 and TRBJ1-5; no clear D. The sequencing input was blood. The CDR3 reads CASSIRVRQPQHF. The CDR3 region has the DNA TGTGCCAGTAGTATAAGGGTACGACAGCCCCAGCATTTT.